Sequencing of this TCR beta chain was carried out in a study of regulatory T cells in long-lasting Graves disease. The CDR3 is 15 residues long. Germline-derived CDR1 and CDR2 are SEHNR and FQNEAQ (reference sequence). V was pared by 1 base and J by 7 bases, with 4 bases of the junction left unmatched. Library construction for TCR beta used iRepertoire HTBI primers and Arm-PCR of CDR3 regions. A single record per CDR3 protein comes from TCRdb applying MiXCR to the multiplex PCR reads. Of roughly 360,000 distinct CDR3 sequences listed, less than 30% are singletons. This clonotype was counted a few times. The target antigen is unknown. Study-level results: Sample size was small, which may have lowered accuracy. Persistent Graves' disease cases displayed lower TCR diversity than newly diagnosed ones. Patients with persistent disease showed a bias toward TRBV28, TRBJ1-2 and TRBJ2-5. The study examined only peripheral blood, not thyroid tissue.

As to time point: persistent/refractory GD, antithyroid drugs over 5 years with positive TRAb. From RNA extracted from PBMCs, the TCR library was made. The receptor comes from a middle-aged woman with Graves disease. This sequence joins TRBV7-9 and TRBJ1-6, with 7 bases matching TRBD1. The sequencing here drew on peripheral blood mononuclear cells (PBMCs), taken when the disease was refractory, from a patient treated with antithyroid drugs. CDR3 sequence reads: CASSLVGTANSPLHF. DNA for the CDR3: TGTGCCAGCAGCTTAGTAGGGACAGCGAATTCACCCCTCCACTTT. The variable domain in full, with the rest retrieved from reference TRBV7-9 and TRBJ1-6, is DTGVSQNPRHKITKRGQNVTFRCDPISEHNRLYWYRQTLGQGPEFLTYFQNEAQLEKSRLLSDRFSAERPKGSFSTLEIQRTEQGDSAMYLCASSLVGTANSPLHFGNGTRLTVT.